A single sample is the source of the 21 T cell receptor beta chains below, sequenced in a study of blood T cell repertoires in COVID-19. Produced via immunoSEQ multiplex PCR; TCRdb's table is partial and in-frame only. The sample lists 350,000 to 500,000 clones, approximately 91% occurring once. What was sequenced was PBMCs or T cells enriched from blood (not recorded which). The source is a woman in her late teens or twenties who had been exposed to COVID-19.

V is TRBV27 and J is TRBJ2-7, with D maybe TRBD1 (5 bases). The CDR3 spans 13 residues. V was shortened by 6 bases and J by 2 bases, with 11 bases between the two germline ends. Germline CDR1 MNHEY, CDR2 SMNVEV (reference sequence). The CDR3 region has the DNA TGTGCCAGCAGATTCACAGGCCCCTACGAGCAGTACTTC. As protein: CASRFTGPYEQYF.

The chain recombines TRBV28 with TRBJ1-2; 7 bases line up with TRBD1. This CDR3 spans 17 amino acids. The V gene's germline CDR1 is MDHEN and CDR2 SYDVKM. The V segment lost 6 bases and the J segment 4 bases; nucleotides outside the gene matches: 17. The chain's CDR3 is CASSANPGTASLYGYTF. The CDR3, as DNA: TGTGCCAGCAGCGCCAACCCCGGGACAGCTTCACTCTATGGCTACACCTTC.

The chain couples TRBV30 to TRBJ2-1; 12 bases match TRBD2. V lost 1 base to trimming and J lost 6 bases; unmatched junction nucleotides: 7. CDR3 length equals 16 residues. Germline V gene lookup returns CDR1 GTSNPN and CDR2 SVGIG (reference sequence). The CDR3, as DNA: TGTGCCTGGAGTGCCTCACTAGCGGGGGGCCGCAATGAGCAGTTCTTC. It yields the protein CAWSASLAGGRNEQFF.

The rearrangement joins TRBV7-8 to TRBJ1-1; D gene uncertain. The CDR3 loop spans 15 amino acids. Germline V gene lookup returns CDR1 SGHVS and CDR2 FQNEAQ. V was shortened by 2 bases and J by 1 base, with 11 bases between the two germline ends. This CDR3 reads CASSLRELQNTEAFF. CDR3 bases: TGTGCCAGCAGCTTACGGGAGTTGCAGAACACTGAAGCTTTCTTT.

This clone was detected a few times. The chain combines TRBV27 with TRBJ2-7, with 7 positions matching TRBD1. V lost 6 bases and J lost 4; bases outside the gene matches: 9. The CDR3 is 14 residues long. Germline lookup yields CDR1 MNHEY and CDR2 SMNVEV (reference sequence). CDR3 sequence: CASRPGQPLYEQYF. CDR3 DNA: TGTGCCAGCAGACCGGGACAGCCATTGTACGAGCAGTACTTC.

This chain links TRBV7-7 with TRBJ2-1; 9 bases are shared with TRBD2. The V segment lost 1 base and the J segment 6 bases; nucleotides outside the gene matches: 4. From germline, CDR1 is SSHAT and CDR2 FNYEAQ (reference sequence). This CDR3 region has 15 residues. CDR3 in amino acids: CASSLGLAGLNEQFF. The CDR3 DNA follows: TGTGCCAGCAGCTTAGGTCTAGCGGGACTCAATGAGCAGTTCTTC.

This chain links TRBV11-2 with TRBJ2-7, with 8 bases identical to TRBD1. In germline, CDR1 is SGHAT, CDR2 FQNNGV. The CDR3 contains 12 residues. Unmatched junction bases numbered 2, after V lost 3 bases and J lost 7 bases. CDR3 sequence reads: CASSFRGQEQYF. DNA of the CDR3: TGTGCCAGCAGCTTCAGGGGGCAGGAGCAGTACTTC.

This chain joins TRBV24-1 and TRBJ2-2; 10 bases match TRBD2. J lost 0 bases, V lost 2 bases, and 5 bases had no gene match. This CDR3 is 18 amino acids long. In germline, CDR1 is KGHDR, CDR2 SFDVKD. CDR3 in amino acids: CATSDYSGRGSNTGELFF. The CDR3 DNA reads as TGTGCCACCAGTGATTACAGCGGGAGGGGGTCGAACACCGGGGAGCTGTTTTTT.

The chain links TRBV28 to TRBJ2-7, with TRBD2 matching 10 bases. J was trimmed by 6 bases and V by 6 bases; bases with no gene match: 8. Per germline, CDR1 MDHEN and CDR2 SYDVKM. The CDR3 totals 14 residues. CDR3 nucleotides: TGTGCCAGCAGGGGTAGCGGGAGGCCGTCCGAGCAGTACTTC. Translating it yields CASRGSGRPSEQYF.

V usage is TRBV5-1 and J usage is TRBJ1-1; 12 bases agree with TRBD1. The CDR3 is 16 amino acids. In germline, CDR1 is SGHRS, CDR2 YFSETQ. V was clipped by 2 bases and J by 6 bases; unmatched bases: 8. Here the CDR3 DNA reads TGCGCCAGCAGCTTTACGGGACAGGGGGCGAGCCCTGAAGCTTTCTTT. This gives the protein CASSFTGQGASPEAFF.

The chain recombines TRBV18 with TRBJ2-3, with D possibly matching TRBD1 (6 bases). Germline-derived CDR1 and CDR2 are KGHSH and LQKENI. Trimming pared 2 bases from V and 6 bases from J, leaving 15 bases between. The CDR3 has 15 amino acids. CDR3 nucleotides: TGTGCCAGCTCACCAGGACCGCAGGGGCTCGATACGCAGTATTTT. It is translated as CASSPGPQGLDTQYF.

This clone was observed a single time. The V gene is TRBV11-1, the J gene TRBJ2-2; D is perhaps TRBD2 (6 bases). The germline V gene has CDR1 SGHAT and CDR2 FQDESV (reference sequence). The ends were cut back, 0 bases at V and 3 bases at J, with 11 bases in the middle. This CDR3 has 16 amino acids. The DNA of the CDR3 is TGTGCCAGCAGCTTAGCAGGAGGGAGCGACACCGGGGAGCTGTTTTTT. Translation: CASSLAGGSDTGELFF.

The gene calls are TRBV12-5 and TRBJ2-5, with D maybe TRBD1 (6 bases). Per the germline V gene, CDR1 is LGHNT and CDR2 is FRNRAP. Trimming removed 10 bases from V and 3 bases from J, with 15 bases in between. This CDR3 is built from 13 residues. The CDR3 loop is CAKRDTQEETQYF. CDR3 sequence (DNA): TGTGCTAAACGGGACACCCAAGAAGAGACCCAGTACTTC.

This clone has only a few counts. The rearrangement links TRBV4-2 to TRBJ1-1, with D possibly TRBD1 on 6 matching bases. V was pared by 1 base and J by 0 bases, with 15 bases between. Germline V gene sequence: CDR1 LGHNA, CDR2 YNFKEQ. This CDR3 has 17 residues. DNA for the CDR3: TGTGCCAGCAGCCAAGTCGACCTCAGGGGTATGAACACTGAAGCTTTCTTT. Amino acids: CASSQVDLRGMNTEAFF.

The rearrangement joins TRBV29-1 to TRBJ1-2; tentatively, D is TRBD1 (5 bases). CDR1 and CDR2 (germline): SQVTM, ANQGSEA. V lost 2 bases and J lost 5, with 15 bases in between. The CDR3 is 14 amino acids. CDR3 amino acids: CSVEMQGTIYGYTF. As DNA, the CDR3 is TGCAGCGTTGAAATGCAGGGAACTATATATGGCTACACCTTC. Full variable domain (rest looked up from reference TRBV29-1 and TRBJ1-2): SAVISQKPSRDICQRGTSLTIQCQVDSQVTMMFWYRQQPGQSLTLIATANQGSEATYESGFVIDKFPISRPNLTFSTLTVSNMSPEDSSIYLCSVEMQGTIYGYTFGSGTRLTVV.

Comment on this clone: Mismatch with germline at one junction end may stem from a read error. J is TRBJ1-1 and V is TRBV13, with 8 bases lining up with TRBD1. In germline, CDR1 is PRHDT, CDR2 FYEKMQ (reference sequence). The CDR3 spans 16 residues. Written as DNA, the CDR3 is TGTGCCAGCAGTTTAGGGCTCAGGGGGCAGAACACTGAAGCTTTCTTT. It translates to CASSLGLRGQNTEAFF.

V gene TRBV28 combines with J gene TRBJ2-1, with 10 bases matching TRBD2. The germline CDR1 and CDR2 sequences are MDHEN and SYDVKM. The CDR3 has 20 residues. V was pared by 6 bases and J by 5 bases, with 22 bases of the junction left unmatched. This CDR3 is CASRVYRLAGVNETNNEQFF. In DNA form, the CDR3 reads TGTGCCAGCAGAGTTTATCGGCTAGCGGGAGTCAATGAGACAAACAATGAGCAGTTCTTC.

The CDR3 sequence: CASSGRGRDRGMFF. CDR3 sequence (DNA): TGTGCCAGCAGCGGAAGGGGGAGAGACAGGGGGATGTTTTTT. The chain recombines TRBV9 with TRBJ1-4; 9 positions match TRBD1. V was clipped by 3 bases and J by 15 bases; unmatched bases: 12. CDR3 length: 14 residues. Germline CDR1 is SGDLS and CDR2 is YYNGEE.

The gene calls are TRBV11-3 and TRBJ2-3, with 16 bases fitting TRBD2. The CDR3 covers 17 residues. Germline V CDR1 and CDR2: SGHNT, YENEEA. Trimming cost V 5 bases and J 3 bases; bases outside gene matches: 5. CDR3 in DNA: TGTGCCAGCAGCCAGGGACTAGCGGGAGGGCTAACAGATACGCAGTATTTT. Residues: CASSQGLAGGLTDTQYF.

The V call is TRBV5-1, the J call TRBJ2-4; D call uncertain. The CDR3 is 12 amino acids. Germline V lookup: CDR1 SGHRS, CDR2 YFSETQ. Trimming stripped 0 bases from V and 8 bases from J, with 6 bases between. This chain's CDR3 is CASSLDRDIQYF. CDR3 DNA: TGCGCCAGCAGCTTGGATCGTGACATTCAGTACTTC.

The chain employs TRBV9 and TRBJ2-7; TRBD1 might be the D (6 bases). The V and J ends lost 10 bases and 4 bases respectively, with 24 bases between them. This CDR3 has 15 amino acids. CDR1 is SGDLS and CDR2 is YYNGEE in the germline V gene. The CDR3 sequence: CAFRLGAGPPYEQYF. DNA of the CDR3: TGTGCCTTCAGGCTGGGGGCGGGCCCGCCGTACGAGCAGTACTTC.